This T cell receptor beta chain was profiled in a study of T cell repertoires in cytomegalovirus infection. V lost 6 bases to trimming and J lost 6 bases, with 11 bases between them. The germline gives CDR1 SGHNT, CDR2 YENEEA. The CDR3 is 13 residues long. This clonotype was counted a few times. The target antigen is unknown. TCRdb re-called the reads through MiXCR, storing one row per CDR3 protein. There are about 160,000 distinct CDR3 sequences in the sample; about a sixth occur only once, and about 17% lies in the top ten. Study-wide findings and caveats: The ex vivo response showed dominance by HLA-C-restricted CMV-specific TCR beta clonotypes. Cumulative frequency (of public TCR beta family members) identified carriers of CMV plus the relevant HLA.

This chain links TRBV11-3 with TRBJ2-2, with D maybe TRBD1 (6 bases). This sequence was found in a human donor in good health (CMV status not recorded). Some clones in this sample may be carry-over from other donors' samples. The sequencing input was CD8+ T cells from PBMCs. CDR3 residues: CASRLDRSGELFF. DNA of the CDR3: TGTGCCAGCAGACTTGACAGGTCCGGGGAGCTGTTTTTT.